This T cell receptor beta chain was identified in a study of T cells after posttransplantation cyclophosphamide. In germline, CDR1 is SGDLS, CDR2 YYNGEE. The V and J ends lost 2 bases and 6 bases, in that order; junction bases with no gene match: 10. This CDR3 spans 16 amino acids. Assay used: immunoSEQ multiplex PCR; TCRdb lists only in-frame clones, some missing. Of tens of thousands of clones listed, 95% to 98% are singletons. The naive gate required viable CD3+CD4+ or CD3+CD8+ cells with CCR7+CD45RA+CD45RO-CD95-CD27+CD28+ phenotype. Whole-study findings and limits: Later post-transplant blood repertoires were often dominated by donor CD8+ memory clones. TRB overlap between skin or GI tissue T cells and blood was limited.

A remark on this clone: The target antigen is unknown.

This clonotype originated in a man in his fifties in good health, CMV-negative, and a related stem cell transplant donor. The chain is built from TRBV9 and TRBJ2-1, with 8 bases lining up with TRBD2. The material sequenced was naive CD4+ T cells sorted from PBMCs. DNA for the CDR3: TGTGCCAGCAGCGTCGCGGGAGGCGGCCCTCTCAATGAGCAGTTCTTC. It yields the protein CASSVAGGGPLNEQFF. The full variable domain, rest sourced from reference TRBV9 and TRBJ2-1, is DSGVTQTPKHLITATGQRVTLRCSPRSGDLSVYWYQQSLDQGLQFLIQYYNGEERAKGNILERFSAQQFPDLHSELNLSSLELGDSALYFCASSVAGGGPLNEQFFGPGTRLTVL.